These 24 T cell receptor beta chains originate from one sample sequenced in a study of human T cells and chemical hapten exposure. The time point is: healthy volunteer bleed at 2 weeks. The starting material, unfractionated whole blood, was used for total RNA extraction. TCRdb independently ran MiXCR on the RACE reads; one entry per CDR3 protein. Counted here are about 50,000 distinct CDR3 sequences, about 4.5% occurring once; the ten biggest clones make up 1.5% to 2%. Source material: whole blood. All receptors come from a female donor in good health. Some clones in this sample may be carry-over from other donors' samples.

This clonotype was seen many times. V and J are TRBV9 and TRBJ2-1; 8 bases match TRBD2. CDR3 length equals 15 residues. With V trimmed by 3 bases and J by 7 bases, 9 bases remained unmatched. From germline, CDR1 is SGDLS and CDR2 YYNGEE. Written as DNA, the CDR3 is TGTGCCAGCAGCGAACGGGGGGGTACTACTAATGAGCAGTTCTTC. It is translated as CASSERGGTTNEQFF.

This clonotype was seen repeatedly, ten times or more. The genes are TRBV29-1 and TRBJ2-1; TRBD1 is a possible D gene (6 bases). This CDR3 is 11 amino acids long. Germline CDR1 and CDR2: SQVTM and ANQGSEA. The V gene lost 6 bases and the J gene lost 6 bases, with 9 bases spanning the gap. CDR3 amino acids: CSVQGFNEQFF. The CDR3 nucleotides read TGCAGCGTCCAGGGGTTCAATGAGCAGTTCTTC.

This clonotype was found many times. This chain uses TRBV7-8 with TRBJ1-4; TRBD1 agrees at 7 bases. The V and J ends lost 3 bases and 1 base, in that order; junction bases with no gene match: 8. The CDR3 runs 17 residues. Germline lookup yields CDR1 SGHVS and CDR2 FQNEAQ. The CDR3 loop is CASSFFTRQGTNEKLFF. CDR3 in DNA: TGTGCCAGCAGCTTTTTCACCAGACAGGGAACTAATGAAAAACTGTTTTTT.

The table lists this clonotype with many counts. The chain recombines TRBV28 with TRBJ2-7; 7 bases are a match to TRBD2. Germline CDR1 and CDR2: MDHEN and SYDVKM. J was trimmed by 5 bases and V by 3 bases; bases with no gene match: 10. This CDR3 is built from 15 residues. The CDR3 nucleotides are TGTGCCAGCAGTTTGGGAGGGACCCGCGTTCACGAGCAGTACTTC. Protein sequence: CASSLGGTRVHEQYF.

Many counts were recorded for this clonotype. The rearrangement links TRBV11-2 to TRBJ2-3, with 8 bases matching TRBD1. Germline V gene data show CDR1 as SGHAT and CDR2 as FQNNGV. V gave up 4 bases and J gave up 4 bases; unmatched junction bases: 10. The CDR3 sequence is 16 residues long. The CDR3 protein is CASSSIRGRPPDTQYF. CDR3 DNA: TGTGCCAGCAGCTCCATCAGGGGGCGCCCCCCAGATACGCAGTATTTT.

Many counts were recorded for this clonotype. The V gene is TRBV5-6, the J gene TRBJ2-1; 8 bases map to TRBD1. The CDR3 spans 17 residues. Germline values: CDR1 SGHDT, CDR2 YYEEEE. After removal of 2 bases from V and 2 bases from J, the junction contained 9 bases not matched to a gene. The CDR3 here is CASSFGTQGGAYNEQFF. The CDR3 coding sequence is TGTGCCAGCAGCTTTGGGACACAGGGGGGAGCCTACAATGAGCAGTTCTTC.

A word on this clonotype: The junction and the germline gene differ at one end; a read error may be behind it. The rearrangement links TRBV7-7 to TRBJ1-1; no clear D. Looked up from germline, CDR1 is SSHAT and CDR2 is FNYEAQ (reference sequence). This CDR3 region has 14 residues. This chain's CDR3 is CASSLARGGTEAFF. In DNA, the CDR3 is TGTGCTAGCAGCTTAGCGCGCGGTGGAACTGAAGCTTTCTTT.

This sequence joins TRBV29-1 and TRBJ1-4, with D possibly matching TRBD1 (6 bases). The CDR3 extends over 13 amino acids. Germline V CDR1 and CDR2: SQVTM, ANQGSEA. Trimming took 6 bases from V and 7 from J, leaving 15 bases between them. The CDR3 reads CSVTGPDAEKLFF. CDR3 sequence (DNA): TGCAGCGTGACAGGACCTGACGCTGAAAAACTGTTTTTT. Supplemented by reference TRBV29-1 and TRBJ1-4, the full variable domain reads SAVISQKPSRDICQRGTSLTIQCQVDSQVTMMFWYRQQPGQSLTLIATANQGSEATYESGFVIDKFPISRPNLTFSTLTVSNMSPEDSSIYLCSVTGPDAEKLFFGSGTQLSVL.

This clonotype was picked up many times. The chain is built from TRBV3-1 and TRBJ2-7, with D perhaps matching TRBD1 or TRBD2 (6 bases each). This CDR3 contains 14 residues. Germline V gene sequence: CDR1 LGHDT, CDR2 YNNKEL (reference sequence). V lost 1 base, J lost 4 bases, and 11 bases lay in between. The CDR3 region is CASSQVGGPYEQYF. The CDR3 DNA reads TGTGCCAGCAGCCAAGTTGGGGGGCCATACGAGCAGTACTTC.

This clonotype turned up a few times. The chain carries TRBV7-2 and TRBJ1-3; D remains unclear. Trimming cost V 4 bases and J 1 base, with 8 bases left between them. The CDR3 is 14 residues long. From germline, CDR1 is SGHTA and CDR2 FQGNSA. CDR3 region: CASSSALSGNTIYF. CDR3 nucleotides: TGTGCCAGCAGCTCCGCCCTATCTGGAAACACCATATATTTT.

The sample holds a few counts of this clonotype. The V and J genes are TRBV6-2 or TRBV6-3 and TRBJ1-2, with a tentative D call TRBD1 (5 bases). Germline V CDR1 and CDR2: MNHEY, SVGEGT. CDR3 size: 12 residues. Trimming cost V 6 bases and J 8 bases, with 13 bases left between them. DNA of the CDR3: TGTGCCAGCAGAAGGGGCGGAGACGGCTACACCTTC. This sequence encodes CASRRGGDGYTF.

This clonotype was counted at least ten times. The chain carries TRBV9 and TRBJ1-5; D remains unclear. V gave up 3 bases and J gave up 5 bases, with 9 bases separating them. CDR3 length: 13 residues. CDR1 SGDLS and CDR2 YYNGEE come from the germline V gene. The DNA for the CDR3 is TGTGCCAGCAGCGCGGTCGGAGATCAGCCCCAGCATTTT. This gives the protein CASSAVGDQPQHF.

This clonotype has a count of ten or more. This chain connects TRBV11-1 to TRBJ2-7, with a tentative D call TRBD1 (5 bases). This CDR3 has 12 amino acids. The germline V and J ends were trimmed by 5 bases and 2 bases, with 7 bases remaining between them. Germline-derived CDR1 and CDR2 are SGHAT and FQDESV (reference sequence). The CDR3 DNA follows: TGTGCCAGCAGCCTAGGGGCCTACGAGCAGTACTTC. Translated, it gives CASSLGAYEQYF.

This clonotype was seen repeatedly, ten times or more. The chain carries TRBV7-2 and TRBJ1-1; D ambiguous. Trimming shortened V by 1 base and J by 4 bases, and 7 bases separated the two germline ends. The V gene's germline CDR1 is SGHTA and CDR2 FQGNSA. CDR3 length: 13 amino acids. CDR3: CASSLVRGTEAFF. CDR3 sequence (DNA): TGTGCCAGCAGCTTAGTTCGGGGCACTGAAGCTTTCTTT. Variable domain in full (rest from reference TRBV7-2 and TRBJ1-1): GAGVSQSPSNKVTEKGKDVELRCDPISGHTALYWYRQSLGQGLEFLIYFQGNSAPDKSGLPSDRFSAERTGGSVSTLTIQRTQQEDSAVYLCASSLVRGTEAFFGQGTRLTVV.

In its sample, this clonotype was seen many times. This chain links TRBV25-1 with TRBJ2-4, with a tentative D call TRBD1 (6 bases). Trimming cost V 7 bases and J 3 bases, with 13 bases left between them. Germline CDR1 and CDR2: MGHDK and SYGVNS. This CDR3 is 14 amino acids long. The CDR3 loop is CASMETGFKNIQYF. CDR3 sequence (DNA): TGTGCCAGCATGGAAACAGGGTTCAAAAACATTCAGTACTTC.

This clonotype was seen many times. This rearrangement joins TRBV18 to TRBJ1-2; D possibly corresponds to TRBD1 (5 bases). Trimming cost V 4 bases and J 3 bases, with 12 bases left between them. The CDR3 spans 14 residues. CDR1 and CDR2 (germline): KGHSH, LQKENI. The CDR3 region is CASSQAGRDYGYTF. The CDR3 region has the DNA TGTGCCAGCTCACAAGCGGGGCGTGACTATGGCTACACCTTC.

This clonotype was observed at least ten times. The chain carries TRBV11-2 and TRBJ1-4; D is unresolved. Trimming cost V 4 bases and J 6 bases, with 9 bases left between them. Germline CDR1 is SGHAT and CDR2 is FQNNGV. The CDR3 spans 13 residues. CDR3 nucleotide sequence: TGTGCCAGCAGCTGGAGGGATGATGAAAAACTGTTTTTT. Amino acid sequence: CASSWRDDEKLFF.

This clonotype was counted ten times or more. The chain couples TRBV5-4 to TRBJ2-3; D gene uncertain. Germline lookup yields CDR1 SGHNT and CDR2 YYREEE (reference sequence). This CDR3 region has 15 residues. Trimming cost V 1 base and J 3 bases, with 12 bases left between them. The CDR3 DNA reads TGTGCCAGCAGCTTGCTGGCAGGAATTACAGATACGCAGTATTTT. It is translated as CASSLLAGITDTQYF.

As concerns this clonotype: A much larger clone sits a single nucleotide away, making a read error possible. The chain has TRBV6-2 or TRBV6-3 and TRBJ1-5; perhaps TRBD1 as D (6 bases). This CDR3 is 19 amino acids long. The germline gives CDR1 MNHEY, CDR2 SVGEGT. CDR3 in amino acids: CASSYRNTGLTYSNQPQNF. The CDR3 DNA follows: TGTGCCAGCAGTTACCGCAACACAGGGCTTACTTATAGCAATCAGCCCCAGAATTTT.

The chain links TRBV2 to TRBJ1-2, with a weak D call TRBD1 (5 bases). Germline CDR1 SNHLY, CDR2 FYNNEI. V was clipped by 2 bases and J by 4 bases, with 8 bases between them. The CDR3 is 13 residues long. The CDR3 bases are TGTGCCAGCAGTGAACAGGGCACCTATGGCTACACCTTC. It is translated as CASSEQGTYGYTF.

This sequence joins TRBV20-1 and TRBJ2-3, with a tentative D call TRBD2 (5 bases). The V end lost 7 bases, the J end lost 1 base, and 9 bases lay between the germline ends. CDR3 length: 12 amino acids. The V gene's germline CDR1 is DFQATT and CDR2 SNEGSKA (reference sequence). DNA for the CDR3: TGCAGTGATACCGGGGGCACAGATACGCAGTATTTT. Protein sequence: CSDTGGTDTQYF.

CDR3 amino acids: CASSPRGGTREQYF. The CDR3 DNA is TGTGCCAGCAGTCCGCGTGGAGGGACGCGCGAGCAGTACTTC. The V call is TRBV27, the J call TRBJ2-7; D is perhaps TRBD2 (6 bases). Looked up from germline, CDR1 is MNHEY and CDR2 is SMNVEV (reference sequence). This CDR3 is built from 14 residues. Trimming took off 5 bases at V and 6 bases at J, with 17 bases between the two ends.

This clonotype was seen at least ten times. V is TRBV2 and J is TRBJ1-6; maybe TRBD1 (5 bases). The germline V and J ends were trimmed by 3 bases and 7 bases, with 13 bases remaining between them. Germline V gene sequence: CDR1 SNHLY, CDR2 FYNNEI. The CDR3 spans 15 residues. CDR3: CASSEFGGGNSPLHF. For the CDR3, the DNA is TGTGCCAGCAGTGAGTTTGGGGGAGGCAATTCACCCCTCCACTTT.

This clonotype was seen ten or more times. V and J are TRBV10-2 and TRBJ2-6; a weak D match, TRBD1 (6 bases). This CDR3 is built from 17 residues. The germline V gene encodes CDR1 WSHSY and CDR2 SAAADI. V was clipped by 1 base and J by 3 bases, with 13 bases between them. The CDR3 loop is CASSELAGESGANVLTF. The CDR3 coding sequence is TGCGCCAGCAGTGAGTTGGCAGGGGAAAGTGGGGCCAACGTCCTGACTTTC.